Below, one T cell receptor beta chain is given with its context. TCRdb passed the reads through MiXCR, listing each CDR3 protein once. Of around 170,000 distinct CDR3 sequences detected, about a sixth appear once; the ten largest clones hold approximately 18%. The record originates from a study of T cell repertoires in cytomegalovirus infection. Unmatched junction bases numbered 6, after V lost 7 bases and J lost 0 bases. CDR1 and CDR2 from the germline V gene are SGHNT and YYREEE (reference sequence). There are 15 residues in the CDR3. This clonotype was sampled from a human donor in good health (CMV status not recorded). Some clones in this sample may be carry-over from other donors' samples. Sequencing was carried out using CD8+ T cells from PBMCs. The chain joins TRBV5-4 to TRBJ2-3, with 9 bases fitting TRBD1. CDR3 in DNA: TGTGCCAGCCGGGGGACAGGGATTAGCACAGATACGCAGTATTTT. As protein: CASRGTGISTDTQYF.